These 17 T cell receptor beta chains were all obtained from the same sample, sequenced in a study of blood T cell repertoires in COVID-19. Sequencing used immunoSEQ multiplex PCR; TCRdb keeps in-frame clones, though not all of them. The data hold roughly 250,000 clones, with roughly four fifths observed a single time. Input material: peripheral blood. All receptors derive from a woman in her seventies with acute or convalescent COVID-19.

The chain uses TRBV10-3 and TRBJ2-7; D is unclear. Germline V gene data show CDR1 as ENHRY and CDR2 as SYGVKD. Between the trimmed V and J ends, which lost 4 bases and 1 base, there was a span of 11 bases. This CDR3 has 14 amino acids. CDR3 loop: CAISGTLNSYEQYF. The CDR3 DNA reads TGTGCCATCAGTGGAACTTTAAATTCCTACGAGCAGTACTTC.

This clone was counted between two and nine times. This sequence joins TRBV2 and TRBJ2-7, with TRBD1 identical over 9 bases. CDR3 size: 13 residues. The ends lost 4 bases at V and 5 bases at J; junction bases unmatched: 3. Germline lookup yields CDR1 SNHLY and CDR2 FYNNEI. Here the CDR3 reads CASSVTGGHEQYF. Here the CDR3 DNA reads TGTGCCAGCAGTGTTACAGGGGGCCACGAGCAGTACTTC.

The rearrangement links TRBV18 to TRBJ2-3; 7 bases map to TRBD2. The CDR3 totals 15 residues. Germline V gene data show CDR1 as KGHSH and CDR2 as LQKENI. Trimming at V came to 8 bases and at J to 6 bases, leaving 14 bases not matched to a gene. The CDR3 DNA reads as TGTGCCAGCAGCCGGGACTATCTCCTATCGGATACGCAGTATTTT. Translation: CASSRDYLLSDTQYF.

The chain recombines TRBV20-1 with TRBJ1-2; D call uncertain. Looked up from germline, CDR1 is DFQATT and CDR2 is SNEGSKA (reference sequence). This CDR3 contains 11 residues. The CDR3 nucleotides are TGCGGCCTTTCATCCAACTATGGCTACACCTTC. The encoded protein is CGLSSNYGYTF.

This clone was detected once. The chain links TRBV13 to TRBJ1-4, with D unclear. Trimming pared 6 bases from V and 0 bases from J, leaving 11 bases between. This CDR3 contains 15 residues. Germline V gives CDR1 PRHDT, CDR2 FYEKMQ (reference sequence). DNA for the CDR3: TGTGCCAGCAGTTCCCGCGAGTCAACTAATGAAAAACTGTTTTTT. This translates into CASSSRESTNEKLFF.

The genes are TRBV12-3 or TRBV12-4 and TRBJ1-4; D uncertain. Trimming stripped 6 bases from V and 12 bases from J, with 17 bases between. The CDR3 covers 13 residues. CDR3 amino acids: CASSFPGAGELFF. As DNA, the CDR3 is TGTGCCAGCAGCTTCCCCGGAGCCGGGGAACTGTTTTTT.

This chain uses TRBV7-2 with TRBJ2-1; D gene ambiguous. This CDR3 is 13 amino acids long. CDR1 is SGHTA and CDR2 is FQGNSA in the germline V gene. V was clipped by 7 bases and J by 3 bases, with 10 bases between them. The CDR3 DNA sequence: TGTGCCAGCACCCCGGGTTTCTACAATGAGCAGTTCTTC. Its translation: CASTPGFYNEQFF.

This chain connects TRBV6-6 to TRBJ1-5, with D uncertain. V lost 7 bases to trimming and J lost 15 bases, with 16 bases between them. The germline CDR1 and CDR2 sequences are MNHNY and SVGAGI (reference sequence). The CDR3 consists of 11 residues. CDR3 region: CASTREGRVHF. The CDR3 bases are TGTGCCAGCACTAGGGAGGGTAGGGTGCATTTT.

J is TRBJ2-3 and V is TRBV29-1; a possible D gene is TRBD2 (6 bases). This CDR3 is 13 amino acids long. Germline V gives CDR1 SQVTM, CDR2 ANQGSEA. V was shortened by 2 bases and J by 8 bases, with 14 bases between the two germline ends. The CDR3 nucleotides read TGCAGCGTTGAAATAATGGGAGCGGGTACGCAGTATTTT. This translates into CSVEIMGAGTQYF.

The chain employs TRBV7-4 and TRBJ2-5; 15 bases align to TRBD2. In germline, CDR1 is SGHVT, CDR2 SQSDAQ. With 6 bases clipped from V and 2 bases from J, the junction kept 10 bases outside the gene matches. The CDR3 has 18 residues. The DNA for the CDR3 is TGTGCCAGCAGGGACCGGACTAGCGGGGGGGCACGTCAAGAGACCCAGTACTTC. Encoded protein: CASRDRTSGGARQETQYF.

The V gene is TRBV5-1, the J gene TRBJ1-1; 8 bases line up with TRBD1. The V gene end was trimmed by 6 bases and the J gene end by 0 bases; junction bases not matched to a gene: 7. Germline V gene sequence: CDR1 SGHRS, CDR2 YFSETQ. The CDR3 length is 15 residues. CDR3 loop: CASTPTGALNTEAFF. CDR3 nucleotides: TGCGCCAGCACCCCGACAGGGGCACTGAACACTGAAGCTTTCTTT.

The J gene is TRBJ1-2, the V gene TRBV6-2 or TRBV6-3, with a possible D match to TRBD1 (6 bases). There are 15 residues in the CDR3. Between the trimmed V and J ends, which lost 2 bases and 8 bases, there was a span of 18 bases. Looked up from germline, CDR1 is MNHEY and CDR2 is SVGEGT. The CDR3 region has the DNA TGTGCCAGCAGTTACCAGGACAGACTACCGTGGGGCTACACCTTC. Translated: CASSYQDRLPWGYTF.

This rearrangement joins TRBV29-1 to TRBJ2-3; 11 bases align to TRBD2. The J segment lost 5 bases and the V segment lost 6 bases, leaving 10 bases of the junction unmatched. Germline V CDR1 and CDR2: SQVTM, ANQGSEA. This CDR3 spans 15 amino acids. CDR3 in DNA: TGCAGCGTCGGAGGGCTAGCGGGGGGCAAAGATACGCAGTATTTT. Translated, it gives CSVGGLAGGKDTQYF.

V and J are TRBV28 and TRBJ2-3; TRBD2 is a possible D gene (6 bases). Trimming pared 7 bases from V and 3 bases from J, leaving 14 bases between. The germline V gene encodes CDR1 MDHEN and CDR2 SYDVKM. This CDR3 comprises 14 residues. The CDR3 sequence is CASKNGGNTDTQYF. Written as DNA, the CDR3 is TGTGCCAGCAAAAATGGGGGGAATACAGATACGCAGTATTTT.

This sequence joins TRBV6-2 or TRBV6-3 and TRBJ1-6, with TRBD1 identical over 7 bases. Trimming cost V 4 bases and J 8 bases; bases outside gene matches: 14. Germline values: CDR1 MNHEY, CDR2 SVGEGT. The CDR3 is 17 residues long. The DNA of the CDR3 is TGTGCCAGCAGTTCCAATTCACAGGGGTGGTATCATTCACCCCTCCACTTT. Protein sequence: CASSSNSQGWYHSPLHF.

There are a few counts of this clone. V and J are TRBV7-2 and TRBJ1-2; the D is unclear. The germline gives CDR1 SGHTA, CDR2 FQGNSA. The CDR3 is made up of 12 amino acids. V was clipped by 1 base and J by 7 bases, with 7 bases between them. The CDR3 region is CASSLVGSGYTF. DNA for the CDR3: TGTGCCAGCAGCTTAGTCGGTTCTGGCTACACCTTC.

This clone was observed a few times. The CDR3 bases are TGCGCCAGCAGCCAAGATTGGAGTTCACCCCTCCACTTT. Residues: CASSQDWSSPLHF. The chain links TRBV4-3 to TRBJ1-6; D uncertain. V was clipped by 0 bases and J by 9 bases, with 6 bases between them. This CDR3 region has 13 residues. Germline lookup yields CDR1 LGHNA and CDR2 YSLEER.